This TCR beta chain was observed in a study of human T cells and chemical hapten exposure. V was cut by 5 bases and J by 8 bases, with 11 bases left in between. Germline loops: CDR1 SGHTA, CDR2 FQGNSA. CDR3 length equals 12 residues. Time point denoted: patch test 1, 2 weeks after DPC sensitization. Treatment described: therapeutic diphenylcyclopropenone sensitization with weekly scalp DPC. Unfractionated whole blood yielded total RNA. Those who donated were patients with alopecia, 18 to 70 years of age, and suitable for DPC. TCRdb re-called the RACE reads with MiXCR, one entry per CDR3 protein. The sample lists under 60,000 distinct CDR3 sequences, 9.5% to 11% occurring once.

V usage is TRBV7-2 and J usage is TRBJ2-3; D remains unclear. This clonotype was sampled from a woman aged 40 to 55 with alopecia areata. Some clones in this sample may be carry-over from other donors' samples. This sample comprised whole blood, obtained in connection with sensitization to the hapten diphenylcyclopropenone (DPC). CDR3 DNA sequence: TGTGCCAGCAGCATGGAAGGGCGTACGCAGTATTTT. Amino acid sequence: CASSMEGRTQYF. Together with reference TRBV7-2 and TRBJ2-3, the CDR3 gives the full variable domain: GAGVSQSPSNKVTEKGKDVELRCDPISGHTALYWYRQSLGQGLEFLIYFQGNSAPDKSGLPSDRFSAERTGGSVSTLTIQRTQQEDSAVYLCASSMEGRTQYFGPGTRLTVL.